The rows below give T cell receptor beta chains drawn from one sample of a study of blood T cell repertoires in COVID-19. The assay was immunoSEQ multiplex PCR, and TCRdb's table has in-frame clones only and misses some. The sample has 110,000 or so clones, about 90% seen once. The sample taken for sequencing was peripheral blood. Receptor source: a woman aged 50 to 60 with acute or convalescent COVID-19. The CDR3 runs from the conserved cysteine through the conserved F or W. D genes are given only for firm matches. Size tells how often a clone was seen (once, few, many) or the class of an expanded clone, and some rows leave it out.

TRBJ1-4 | NA | TRBV2 | NA | 12 | CASWAQNEKLFF | TGTGCCAGCTGGGCGCAAAATGAAAAACTGTTTTTT
TRBJ1-5 | TRBD1 | TRBV15 | few | 16 | CATSRAPGQGNQPQHF | TGTGCCACCAGCAGAGCTCCGGGACAGGGGAACCAGCCCCAGCATTTT
TRBJ1-1 | NA | TRBV7-9 | NA | 13 | CASSLRPGVEAFF | TGTGCCAGCAGCTTACGTCCAGGGGTTGAAGCTTTCTTT
TRBJ1-2 | NA | TRBV6-5 | once | 12 | CASRGGGYGYTF | TGTGCCAGCCGGGGGGGAGGCTATGGCTACACCTTC
TRBJ2-7 | NA | TRBV30 | NA | 12 | CAWKHRYEEQYF | TGTGCCTGGAAGCACAGGTACGAGGAGCAGTACTTC
TRBJ1-4 | TRBD1 | TRBV30 | NA | 13 | CAWNQQGNEKLFF | TGTGCCTGGAATCAACAGGGGAATGAAAAACTGTTTTTT
TRBJ1-1 | NA | TRBV19 | NA | 11 | CASGGGDEAFF | TGTGCCAGTGGGGGGGGAGATGAAGCTTTCTTT
TRBJ1-1 | NA | TRBV21-1 | NA | 14 | CASSNPRVSTEAFF | TGTGCCAGCAGCAATCCCAGGGTTTCCACTGAAGCTTTCTTT
TRBJ2-5 | TRBD2 | TRBV3-1/TRBV3-2 | few | 14 | CASSDGGGQETQYF | TGTGCCAGCAGTGACGGGGGGGGACAAGAGACCCAGTACTTC
TRBJ1-5 | TRBD1 | TRBV30 | NA | 17 | CAWSKGQGENSNQPQHF | TGTGCCTGGAGTAAGGGACAGGGGGAGAATAGCAATCAGCCCCAGCATTTT
TRBJ2-7 | NA | TRBV2 | NA | 14 | CASRAGTVGYEQYF | TGTGCCAGCAGGGCGGGGACAGTAGGCTACGAGCAGTACTTC
TRBJ1-5 | NA | TRBV30 | NA | 13 | CAWSEWGAQPQHF | TGTGCCTGGAGTGAATGGGGCGCTCAGCCCCAGCATTTT
TRBJ1-2 | TRBD1 | TRBV2 | NA | 13 | CASNYGQGSGYTF | TGTGCCAGCAACTATGGACAGGGCTCTGGCTACACCTTC
TRBJ2-3 | TRBD2 | TRBV7-8 | NA | 16 | CASSFSTLAGTDTQYF | TGTGCCAGCAGCTTCTCTACCCTAGCGGGAACAGATACGCAGTATTTT
TRBJ2-1 | TRBD2 | TRBV6-5 | NA | 15 | CASDSGGATDNEQFF | TGTGCCAGCGATAGCGGGGGGGCCACCGACAATGAGCAGTTCTTC
TRBJ2-7 | NA | TRBV6-5 | NA | 14 | CASRPRTKSHEQYF | TGTGCCAGCAGGCCCAGGACAAAGAGCCACGAGCAGTACTTC
TRBJ1-3 | NA | TRBV14 | NA | 15 | CASSQGTATLLSIYF | TGTGCCAGCAGCCAAGGAACAGCTACCCTTCTCTCCATATATTTT
TRBJ2-1 | NA | TRBV18 | NA | 15 | CASSPQQGSYNEQFF | TGTGCCAGCTCACCGCAACAGGGCTCCTACAATGAGCAGTTCTTC
TRBJ1-6 | TRBD1 | TRBV11-2 | NA | 17 | CASSSPPGTAHNSPLHF | TGTGCCAGCAGCTCCCCCCCCGGGACAGCCCATAATTCACCCCTCCACTTT
TRBJ2-1 | TRBD2 | TRBV19 | NA | 15 | CASSISLAGINEQFF | TGTGCCAGTAGTATTTCGCTAGCGGGGATCAATGAGCAGTTCTTC
TRBJ1-1 | NA | TRBV20-1 | NA | 11 | CSASPSTEAFF | TGCAGTGCTAGTCCGAGCACTGAAGCTTTCTTT
TRBJ1-2 | NA | TRBV29-1 | NA | 12 | CSVRTDTYGYTF | TGCAGCGTTCGGACAGACACTTATGGCTACACCTTC
TRBJ1-2 | NA | TRBV12-3/TRBV12-4 | NA | 13 | CASGGHTNYGYTF | TGTGCCAGCGGCGGACACACTAACTATGGCTACACCTTC
TRBJ2-5 | NA | TRBV21-1 | NA | 15 | CASRPQQGQGETQYF | TGTGCCAGCAGGCCCCAACAGGGGCAGGGAGAGACCCAGTACTTC
TRBJ2-1 | NA | TRBV18 | once | 15 | CASSLLKSSYNEQFF | TGTGCCAGCTCACTACTCAAGAGCTCCTACAATGAGCAGTTCTTC
TRBJ2-1 | TRBD1 | TRBV24-1 | NA | 14 | CATSDPSTGNEQFF | TGTGCCACCAGTGATCCATCGACAGGGAATGAGCAGTTCTTC